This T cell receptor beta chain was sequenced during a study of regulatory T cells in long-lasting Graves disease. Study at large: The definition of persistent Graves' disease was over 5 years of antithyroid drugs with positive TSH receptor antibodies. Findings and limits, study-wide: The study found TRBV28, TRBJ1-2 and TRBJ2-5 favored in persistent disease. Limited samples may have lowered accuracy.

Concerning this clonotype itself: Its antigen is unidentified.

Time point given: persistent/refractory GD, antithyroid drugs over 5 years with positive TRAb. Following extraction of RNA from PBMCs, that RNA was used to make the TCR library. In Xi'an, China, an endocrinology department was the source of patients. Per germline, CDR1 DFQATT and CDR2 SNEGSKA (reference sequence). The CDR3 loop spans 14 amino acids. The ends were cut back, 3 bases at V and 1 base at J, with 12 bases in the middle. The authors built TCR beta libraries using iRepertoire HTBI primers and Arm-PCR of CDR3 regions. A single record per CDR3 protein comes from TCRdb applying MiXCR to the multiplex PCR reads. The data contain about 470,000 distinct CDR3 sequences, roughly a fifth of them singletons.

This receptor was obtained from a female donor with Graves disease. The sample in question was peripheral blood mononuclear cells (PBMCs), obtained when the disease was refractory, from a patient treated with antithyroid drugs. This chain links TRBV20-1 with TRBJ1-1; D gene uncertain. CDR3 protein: CSARKGNGNTEAFF. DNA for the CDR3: TGCAGTGCTAGGAAGGGCAACGGGAACACTGAAGCTTTCTTT.